This T cell receptor (beta chain) was identified in a study of shared clonotypes between healthy human individuals. The germline gives CDR1 SNHLY, CDR2 FYNNEI. The CDR3 is made up of 11 amino acids. Trimming took 5 bases from V and 2 from J, leaving 4 bases between them. TCRdb's copy holds only in-frame clones and misses some; the assay was immunoSEQ multiplex PCR. This sample has around 200,000 clones, with approximately 60% found just once. What was sequenced was memory CD4+ T cells sorted from blood. This sample's subset: CD45RA-negative fraction. The chain uses TRBV2 and TRBJ2-7; D is uncertain. This receptor was identified in a man aged 25 to 40 in good health. The CDR3 reads CASSITYEQYF. The CDR3, as DNA: TGTGCCAGCAGTATAACCTACGAGCAGTACTTC.